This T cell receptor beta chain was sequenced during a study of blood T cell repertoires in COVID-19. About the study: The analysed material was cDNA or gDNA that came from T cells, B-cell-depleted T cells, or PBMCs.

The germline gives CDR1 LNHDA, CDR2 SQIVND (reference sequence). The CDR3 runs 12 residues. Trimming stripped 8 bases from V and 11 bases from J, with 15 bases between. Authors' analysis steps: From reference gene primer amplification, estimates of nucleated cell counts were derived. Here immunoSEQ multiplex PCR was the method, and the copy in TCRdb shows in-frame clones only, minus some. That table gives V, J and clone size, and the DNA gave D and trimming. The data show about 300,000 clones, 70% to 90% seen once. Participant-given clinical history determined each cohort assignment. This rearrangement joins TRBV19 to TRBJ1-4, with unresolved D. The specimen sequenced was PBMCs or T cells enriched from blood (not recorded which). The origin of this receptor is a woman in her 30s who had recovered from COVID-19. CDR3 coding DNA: TGTGCCAGTCGGAGCCGCTCAGAGAAACTGTTTTTT. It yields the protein CASRSRSEKLFF.